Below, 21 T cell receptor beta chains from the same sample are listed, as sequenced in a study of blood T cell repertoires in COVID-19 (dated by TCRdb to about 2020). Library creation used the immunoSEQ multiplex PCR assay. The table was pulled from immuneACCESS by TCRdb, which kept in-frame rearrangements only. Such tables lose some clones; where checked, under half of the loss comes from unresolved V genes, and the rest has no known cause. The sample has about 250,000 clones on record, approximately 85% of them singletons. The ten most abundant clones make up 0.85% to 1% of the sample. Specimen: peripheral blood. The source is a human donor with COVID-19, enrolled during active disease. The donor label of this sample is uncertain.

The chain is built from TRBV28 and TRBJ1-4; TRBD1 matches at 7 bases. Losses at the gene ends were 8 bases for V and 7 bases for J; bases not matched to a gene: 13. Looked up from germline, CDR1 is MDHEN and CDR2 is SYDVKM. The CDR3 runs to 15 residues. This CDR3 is CASQMTGPIREKLFF. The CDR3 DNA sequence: TGTGCCAGCCAAATGACAGGGCCGATTCGTGAAAAACTGTTTTTT.

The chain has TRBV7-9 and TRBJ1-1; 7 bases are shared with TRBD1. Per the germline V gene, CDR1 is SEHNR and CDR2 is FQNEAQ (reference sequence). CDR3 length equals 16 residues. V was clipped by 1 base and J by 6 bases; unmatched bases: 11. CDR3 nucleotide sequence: TGTGCCAGCAGCTTAGACAGGGGAAGCGCCGGTTCTGAAGCTTTCTTT. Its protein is CASSLDRGSAGSEAFF.

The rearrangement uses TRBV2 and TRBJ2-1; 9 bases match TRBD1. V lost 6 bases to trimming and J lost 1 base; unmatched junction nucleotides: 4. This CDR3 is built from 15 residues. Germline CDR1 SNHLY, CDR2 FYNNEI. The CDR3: CASRSGTGSYNEQFF. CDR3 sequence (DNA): TGTGCCAGCAGATCCGGGACAGGGTCCTACAATGAGCAGTTCTTC. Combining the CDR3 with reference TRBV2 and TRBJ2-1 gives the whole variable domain EPEVTQTPSHQVTQMGQEVILRCVPISNHLYFYWYRQILGQKVEFLVSFYNNEISEKSEIFDDQFSVERPDGSNFTLKIRSTKLEDSAMYFCASRSGTGSYNEQFFGPGTRLTVL.

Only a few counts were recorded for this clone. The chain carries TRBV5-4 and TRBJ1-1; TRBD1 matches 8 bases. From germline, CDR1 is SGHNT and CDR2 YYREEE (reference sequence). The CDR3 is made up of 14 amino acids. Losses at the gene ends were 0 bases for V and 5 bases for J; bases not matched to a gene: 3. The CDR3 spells CASSLGTGITEAFF. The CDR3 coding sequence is TGTGCCAGCAGCTTGGGGACAGGGATAACTGAAGCTTTCTTT.

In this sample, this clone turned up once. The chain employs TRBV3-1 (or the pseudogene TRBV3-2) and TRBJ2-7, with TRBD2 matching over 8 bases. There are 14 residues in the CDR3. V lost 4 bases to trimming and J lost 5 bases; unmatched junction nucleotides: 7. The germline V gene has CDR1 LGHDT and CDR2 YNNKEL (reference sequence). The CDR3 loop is CASSRAGETDEQYF. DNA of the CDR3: TGTGCCAGCAGCCGAGCGGGAGAGACGGACGAGCAGTACTTC.

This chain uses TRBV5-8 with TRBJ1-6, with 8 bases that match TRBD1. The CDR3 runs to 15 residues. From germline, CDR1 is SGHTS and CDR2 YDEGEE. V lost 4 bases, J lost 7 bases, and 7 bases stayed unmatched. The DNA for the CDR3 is TGTGCCAGCAGCCCCCGACAGGGGCCCAATTCACCCCTCCACTTT. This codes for CASSPRQGPNSPLHF. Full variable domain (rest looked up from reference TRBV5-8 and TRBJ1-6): EAGVTQSPTHLIKTRGQQATLRCSPISGHTSVYWYQQALGLGLQFLLWYDEGEERNRGNFPPRFSGRQFPNYSSELNVNALELEDSALYLCASSPRQGPNSPLHFGNGTRLTVT.

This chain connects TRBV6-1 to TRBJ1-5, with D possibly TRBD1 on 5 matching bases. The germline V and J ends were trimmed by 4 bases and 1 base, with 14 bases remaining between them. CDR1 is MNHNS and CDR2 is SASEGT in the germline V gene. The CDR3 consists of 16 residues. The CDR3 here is CASSAPQDRSNQPQHF. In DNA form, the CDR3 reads TGTGCCAGCAGTGCGCCACAGGATCGGAGCAATCAGCCCCAGCATTTT.

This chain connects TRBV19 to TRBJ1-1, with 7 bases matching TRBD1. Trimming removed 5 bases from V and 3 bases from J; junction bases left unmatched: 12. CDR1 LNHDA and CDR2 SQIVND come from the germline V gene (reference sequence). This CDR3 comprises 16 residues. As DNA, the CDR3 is TGTGCCAGTAGTTTTCTTTCCCCAGGGACAGACACTGAAGCTTTCTTT. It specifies CASSFLSPGTDTEAFF.

CDR3 sequence: CASSLDGRDTGELFF. The CDR3 coding sequence is TGTGCCAGCAGCTTAGATGGCAGGGACACCGGGGAGCTGTTTTTT. The V gene is TRBV7-8, the J gene TRBJ2-2, with a tentative D call TRBD1 (5 bases). The germline V gene has CDR1 SGHVS and CDR2 FQNEAQ. The CDR3 consists of 15 residues. Between the trimmed V and J ends, which lost 1 base and 3 bases, there was a span of 9 bases.

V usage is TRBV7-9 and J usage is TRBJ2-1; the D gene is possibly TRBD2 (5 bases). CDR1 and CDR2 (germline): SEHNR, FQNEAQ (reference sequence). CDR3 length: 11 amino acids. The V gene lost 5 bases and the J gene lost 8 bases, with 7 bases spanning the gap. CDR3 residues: CASSPGYEQFF. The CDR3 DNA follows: TGTGCCAGCAGCCCGGGGTATGAGCAGTTCTTC.

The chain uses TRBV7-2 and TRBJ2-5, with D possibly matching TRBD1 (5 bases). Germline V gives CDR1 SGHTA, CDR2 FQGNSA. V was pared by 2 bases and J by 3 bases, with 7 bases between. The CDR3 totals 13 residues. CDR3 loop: CASSLTREETQYF. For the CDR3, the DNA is TGTGCCAGCAGCTTAACCAGGGAAGAGACCCAGTACTTC.

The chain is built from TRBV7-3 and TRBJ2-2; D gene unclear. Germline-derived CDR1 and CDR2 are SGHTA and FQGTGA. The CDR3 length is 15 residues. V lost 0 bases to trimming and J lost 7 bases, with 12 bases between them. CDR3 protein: CASSLTGPLGGELFF. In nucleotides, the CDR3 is TGTGCCAGCAGCTTAACGGGCCCCCTCGGCGGGGAGCTGTTTTTT.

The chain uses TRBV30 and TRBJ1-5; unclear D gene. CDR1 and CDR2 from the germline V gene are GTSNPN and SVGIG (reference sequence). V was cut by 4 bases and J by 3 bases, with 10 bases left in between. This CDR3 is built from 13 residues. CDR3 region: CAWNGEFNQPQHF. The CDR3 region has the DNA TGTGCCTGGAACGGAGAGTTCAATCAGCCCCAGCATTTT.

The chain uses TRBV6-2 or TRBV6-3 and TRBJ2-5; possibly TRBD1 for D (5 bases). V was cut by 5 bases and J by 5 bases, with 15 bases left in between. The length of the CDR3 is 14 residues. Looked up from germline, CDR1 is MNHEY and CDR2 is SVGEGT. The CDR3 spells CASSGHDGWETQYF. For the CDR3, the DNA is TGTGCCAGCAGTGGACATGACGGGTGGGAGACCCAGTACTTC.

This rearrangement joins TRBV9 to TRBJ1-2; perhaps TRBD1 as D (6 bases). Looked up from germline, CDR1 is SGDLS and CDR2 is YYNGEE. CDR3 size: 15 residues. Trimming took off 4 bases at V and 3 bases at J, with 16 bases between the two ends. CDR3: CASSTGGQSDYGYTF. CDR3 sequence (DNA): TGTGCCAGCAGCACAGGCGGACAGTCGGACTATGGCTACACCTTC.

The CDR3 DNA sequence: TGTGCCACCAGCCGCCGGGACAGGGATTACGAGCAGTACTTC. It yields the protein CATSRRDRDYEQYF. This rearrangement joins TRBV15 to TRBJ2-7, with 9 bases aligning to TRBD1. The germline V gene encodes CDR1 LNHNV and CDR2 YYDKDF (reference sequence). This CDR3 contains 14 residues. The V gene end was trimmed by 5 bases and the J gene end by 4 bases; junction bases not matched to a gene: 6.

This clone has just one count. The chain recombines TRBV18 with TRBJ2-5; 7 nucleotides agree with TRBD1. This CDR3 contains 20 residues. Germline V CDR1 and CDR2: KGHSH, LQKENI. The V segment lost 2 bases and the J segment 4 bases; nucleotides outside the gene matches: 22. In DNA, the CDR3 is TGTGCCAGCTCACCATCCTTGGGACCTGGGGGACAGCCTGGCCGAGAGACCCAGTACTTC. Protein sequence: CASSPSLGPGGQPGRETQYF.

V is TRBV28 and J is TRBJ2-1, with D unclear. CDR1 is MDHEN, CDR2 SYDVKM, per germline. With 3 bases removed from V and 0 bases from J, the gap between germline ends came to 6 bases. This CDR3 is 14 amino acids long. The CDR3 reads CASSLATSYNEQFF. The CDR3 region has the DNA TGTGCCAGCAGTTTGGCAACCTCCTACAATGAGCAGTTCTTC.

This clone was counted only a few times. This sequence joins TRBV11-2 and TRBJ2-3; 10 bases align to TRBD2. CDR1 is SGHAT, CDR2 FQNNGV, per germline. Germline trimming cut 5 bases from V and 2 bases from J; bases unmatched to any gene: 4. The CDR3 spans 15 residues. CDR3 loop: CASSVLAGFTDTQYF. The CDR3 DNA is TGTGCCAGCAGCGTACTAGCGGGATTCACAGATACGCAGTATTTT.

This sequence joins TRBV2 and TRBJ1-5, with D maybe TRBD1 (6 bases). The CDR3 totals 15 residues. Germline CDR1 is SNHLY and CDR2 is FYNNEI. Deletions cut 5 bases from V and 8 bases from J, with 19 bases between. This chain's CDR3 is CASSSLGRGSEPQHF. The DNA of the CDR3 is TGTGCCAGCAGTTCTCTGGGGAGGGGGAGTGAGCCCCAGCATTTT.

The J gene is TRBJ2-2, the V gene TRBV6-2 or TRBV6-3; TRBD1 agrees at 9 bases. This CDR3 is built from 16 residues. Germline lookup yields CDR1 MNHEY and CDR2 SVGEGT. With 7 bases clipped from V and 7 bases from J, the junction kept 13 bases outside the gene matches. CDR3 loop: CASTPPGTGLNGELFF. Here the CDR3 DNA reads TGTGCCAGCACCCCCCCAGGGACAGGGTTGAACGGGGAGCTGTTTTTT.